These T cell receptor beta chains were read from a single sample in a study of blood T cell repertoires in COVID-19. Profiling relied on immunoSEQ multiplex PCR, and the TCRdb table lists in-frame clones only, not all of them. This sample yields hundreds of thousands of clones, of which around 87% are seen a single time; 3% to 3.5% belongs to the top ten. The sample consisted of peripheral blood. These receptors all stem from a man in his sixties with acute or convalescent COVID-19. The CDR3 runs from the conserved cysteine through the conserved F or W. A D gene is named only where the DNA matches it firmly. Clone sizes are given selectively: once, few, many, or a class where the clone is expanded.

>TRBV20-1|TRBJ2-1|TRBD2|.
CSASTPLRGSSYNEQFF
TGCAGTGCTAGTACTCCCTTGCGGGGGAGCTCCTACAATGAGCAGTTCTTC
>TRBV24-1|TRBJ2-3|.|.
CATSDGRTRSTDTQYF
TGTGCCACCAGTGATGGGAGGACACGTAGCACAGATACGCAGTATTTT
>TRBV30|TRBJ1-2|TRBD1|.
CAWSVEGAHYGYTF
TGTGCCTGGAGTGTAGAGGGGGCACACTATGGCTACACCTTC
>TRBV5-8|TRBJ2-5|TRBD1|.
CASSRGQGAYQETQYF
TGTGCCAGCAGCCGCGGACAGGGGGCTTATCAAGAGACCCAGTACTTC
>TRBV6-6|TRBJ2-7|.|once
CASSYRRGQTGEQYF
TGTGCCAGCAGTTACAGGAGGGGCCAGACCGGCGAGCAGTACTTC
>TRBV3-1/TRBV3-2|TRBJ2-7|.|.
CASSLQNYEQYF
TGTGCCAGCAGCCTTCAGAACTACGAGCAGTACTTC
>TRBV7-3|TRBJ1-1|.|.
CASSFKTGTEAFF
TGTGCCAGCAGCTTCAAGACGGGGACTGAAGCTTTCTTT
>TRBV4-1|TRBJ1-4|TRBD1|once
CASSQPPGQGGINEKLFF
TGCGCCAGCAGCCAACCACCGGGACAGGGGGGCATTAATGAAAAACTGTTTTTT
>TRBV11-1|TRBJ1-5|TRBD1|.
CASSLGAGGQPQHF
TGTGCCAGCAGCTTAGGGGCAGGGGGCCAGCCCCAGCATTTT
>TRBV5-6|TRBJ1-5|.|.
CASSPWTWGGNQPQHF
TGTGCCAGCAGCCCTTGGACTTGGGGGGGAAATCAGCCCCAGCATTTT
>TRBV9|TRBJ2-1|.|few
CASSAQARGSYNEQFF
TGTGCCAGCAGCGCCCAGGCACGGGGCTCCTACAATGAGCAGTTCTTC
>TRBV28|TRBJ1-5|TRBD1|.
CASKGDRDQPQHF
TGTGCCAGCAAAGGGGACAGGGATCAGCCCCAGCATTTT
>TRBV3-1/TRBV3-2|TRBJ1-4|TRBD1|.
CASSLDRGVQGVFF
TGTGCCAGCAGCCTGGACAGGGGGGTTCAAGGGGTGTTTTTT
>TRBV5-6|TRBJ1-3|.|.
CASSFWAAGNTIYF
TGTGCCAGCAGCTTTTGGGCAGCTGGAAACACCATATATTTT
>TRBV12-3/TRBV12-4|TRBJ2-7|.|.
CASRADSYEQYF
TGTGCCAGCAGGGCGGACAGCTACGAGCAGTACTTC
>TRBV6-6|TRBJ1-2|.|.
CASSPDSLGYGYTF
TGTGCCAGCAGCCCGGACAGTCTTGGCTATGGCTACACCTTC
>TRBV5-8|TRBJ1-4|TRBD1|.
CASSLRGPGEKLFF
TGTGCCAGCAGCCTCAGGGGGCCCGGTGAAAAACTGTTTTTT
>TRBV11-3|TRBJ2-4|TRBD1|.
CASSSGTGQNIQYF
TGTGCCAGCAGCTCCGGGACAGGACAAAACATTCAGTACTTC
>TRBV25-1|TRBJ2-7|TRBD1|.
CASSEGWWQGASYEQYF
TGTGCCAGCAGTGAGGGGTGGTGGCAGGGGGCGTCCTACGAGCAGTACTTC
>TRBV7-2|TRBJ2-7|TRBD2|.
CATRLAGGPNSYEQYF
TGTGCCACCCGACTAGCGGGGGGCCCGAACTCCTACGAGCAGTACTTC
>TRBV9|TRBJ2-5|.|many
CASSVGSDPSWETQYF
TGTGCCAGCAGCGTCGGTAGCGACCCTTCGTGGGAGACCCAGTACTTC
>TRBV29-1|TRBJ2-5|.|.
CSARQGRWETQYF
TGCAGCGCCCGACAAGGTCGATGGGAGACCCAGTACTTC
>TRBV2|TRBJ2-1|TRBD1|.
CASGTGRSMGEQFF
TGTGCCAGCGGGACAGGGCGATCGATGGGTGAGCAGTTCTTC
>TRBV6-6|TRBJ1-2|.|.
CASSYSRLMNGGYTF
TGTGCCAGCAGTTACTCGAGGTTGATGAACGGTGGCTACACCTTC
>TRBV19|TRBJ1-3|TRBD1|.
CASRQGGGNTIYF
TGTGCCAGCAGACAGGGGGGAGGAAACACCATATATTTT
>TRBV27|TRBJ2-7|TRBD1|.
CASSNEGTVNPYEQYF
TGTGCCAGCAGCAACGAAGGGACAGTAAATCCCTACGAGCAGTACTTC
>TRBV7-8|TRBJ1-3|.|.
CASSLAGGSGNTIYF
TGTGCCAGCAGCTTAGCGGGGGGGTCTGGAAACACCATATATTTT
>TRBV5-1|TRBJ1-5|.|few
CASSLGEAGSGQPQHF
TGCGCCAGCAGCTTGGGAGAAGCGGGGTCCGGTCAGCCCCAGCATTTT
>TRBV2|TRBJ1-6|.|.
CASSETRTILRSPLHF
TGTGCCAGCAGTGAAACACGAACCATCCTCAGGTCACCCCTCCACTTT
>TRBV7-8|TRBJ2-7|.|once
CASSLVGGGSTYEQYF
TGTGCCAGCAGCTTAGTTGGGGGGGGCTCGACCTACGAGCAGTACTTC
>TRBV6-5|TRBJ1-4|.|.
CASRRAANEKLFF
TGTGCCAGCAGGAGGGCGGCTAATGAAAAACTGTTTTTT